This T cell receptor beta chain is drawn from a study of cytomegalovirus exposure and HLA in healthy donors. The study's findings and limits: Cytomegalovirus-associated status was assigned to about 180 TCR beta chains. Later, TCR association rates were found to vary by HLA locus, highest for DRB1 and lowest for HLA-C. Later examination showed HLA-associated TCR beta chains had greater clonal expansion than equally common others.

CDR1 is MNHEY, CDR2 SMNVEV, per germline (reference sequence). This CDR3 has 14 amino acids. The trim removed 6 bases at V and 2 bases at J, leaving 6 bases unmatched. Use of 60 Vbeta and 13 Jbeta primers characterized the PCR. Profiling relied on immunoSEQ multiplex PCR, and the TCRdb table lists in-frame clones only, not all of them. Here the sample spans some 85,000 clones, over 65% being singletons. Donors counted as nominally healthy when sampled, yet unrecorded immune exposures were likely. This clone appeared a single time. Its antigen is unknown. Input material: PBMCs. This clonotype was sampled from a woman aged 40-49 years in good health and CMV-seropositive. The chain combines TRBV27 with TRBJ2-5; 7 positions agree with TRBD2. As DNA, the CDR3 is TGTGCCAGCAGCACCGGGACTACACAAGAGACCCAGTACTTC. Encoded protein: CASSTGTTQETQYF.